These 29 T cell receptor beta chains share one sample of origin, sequenced in a study of HIV-infected patients and healthy controls. cDNA was made from 400 to 500 ng RNA using alpha and beta constant primers. Alpha and beta chain libraries were made separately by chain-specific third strand synthesis with multiplexing indices. TCRdb independently ran MiXCR on the 5' RACE reads; one entry per CDR3 protein. The sample records 11,000 to 15,000 distinct CDR3 sequences, around 10% being singletons. No cell fractionation was done, so the repertoire covers all unsorted peripheral blood T cells. Sequenced material: blood. All receptors derive from an adult in good health.

The J gene is TRBJ1-5, the V gene TRBV6-5, with D possibly TRBD1 on 6 matching bases. This CDR3 is built from 15 residues. V was clipped by 0 bases and J by 2 bases, with 8 bases between them. Germline loops: CDR1 MNHEY, CDR2 SVGAGI. CDR3 in amino acids: CASSYSAGGNQPQHF. The CDR3 bases are TGTGCCAGCAGTTACTCGGCAGGGGGCAATCAGCCCCAGCATTTT.

This clonotype is medium-sized within its sample. The genes are TRBV14 and TRBJ2-3; no clear D gene. The V gene's germline CDR1 is SGHDN and CDR2 FVKESK. Trimming removed 1 base from V and 0 bases from J, with 11 bases in between. CDR3 length: 16 residues. As DNA, the CDR3 is TGTGCCAGCAGCCAAGGAGGAAGGGCTAGCACAGATACGCAGTATTTT. Translated: CASSQGGRASTDTQYF.

By share, this clonotype counts as medium-sized (0.01 to 0.1%). This chain uses TRBV6-2 or TRBV6-3 with TRBJ2-1; 10 bases map to TRBD2. The CDR3 contains 15 residues. The V gene's germline CDR1 is MNHEY and CDR2 SVGEGT. V lost 5 bases, J lost 2 bases, and 3 bases stayed unmatched. This CDR3 is CASSRSGGAYNEQFF. The CDR3 nucleotides read TGTGCCAGCAGTAGGAGCGGGGGGGCCTACAATGAGCAGTTCTTC.

Relative to its sample, this clonotype is medium-sized. The chain is built from TRBV5-5 and TRBJ1-5; TRBD1 matches at 8 bases. Germline V gene data show CDR1 as SGHKS and CDR2 as YYEKEE (reference sequence). The V and J ends lost 2 bases and 5 bases, in that order; junction bases with no gene match: 6. The CDR3 sequence is 15 residues long. CDR3 bases: TGTGCCAGCAGCTTACCGACAGGGGTCGATCAGCCCCAGCATTTT. Translating gives CASSLPTGVDQPQHF.

The chain couples TRBV5-1 to TRBJ2-3; tentative D call: TRBD1 (5 bases). CDR1 and CDR2 from the germline V gene are SGHRS and YFSETQ. The CDR3 sequence is 14 residues long. Trimming pared 0 bases from V and 4 bases from J, leaving 9 bases between. The CDR3 loop is CASSLAAGPDTQYF. The DNA of the CDR3 is TGCGCCAGCAGCTTGGCCGCAGGGCCAGATACGCAGTATTTT. Combining the CDR3 with reference TRBV5-1 and TRBJ2-3 gives the whole variable domain KAGVTQTPRYLIKTRGQQVTLSCSPISGHRSVSWYQQTPGQGLQFLFEYFSETQRNKGNFPGRFSGRQFSNSRSEMNVSTLELGDSALYLCASSLAAGPDTQYFGPGTRLTVL.

This clonotype is deemed medium-sized. The CDR3 nucleotides read TGCAGTGCTAGAGAGGCGAGTCGGACTAATGAAAAACTGTTTTTT. Protein product: CSAREASRTNEKLFF. This chain uses TRBV20-1 with TRBJ1-4; D not resolved. Germline assignment: CDR1 DFQATT and CDR2 SNEGSKA (reference sequence). V lost 0 bases, J lost 2 bases, and 10 bases lay in between. The CDR3 length is 15 residues.

The table lists this clonotype with a few counts. V is TRBV13 and J is TRBJ1-2; D remains ambiguous. The V gene's germline CDR1 is PRHDT and CDR2 FYEKMQ (reference sequence). The CDR3 sequence is 17 residues long. V was cut by 0 bases and J by 5 bases, with 19 bases left in between. CDR3 bases: TGTGCCAGCAGCTTAGGCTTCACAGCCCGCACCAATTATGGCTACACCTTC. The encoded protein is CASSLGFTARTNYGYTF.

This clonotype was seen repeatedly, ten times or more. The V gene is TRBV30, the J gene TRBJ2-7; D is unresolved. CDR1 is GTSNPN, CDR2 SVGIG, per germline (reference sequence). This CDR3 region has 14 residues. Trimming took 6 bases from V and 4 from J, leaving 19 bases between them. CDR3 nucleotide sequence: TGTGCCTGCAGTACTACAGCGAGTATTTACGAGCAGTACTTC. Protein product: CACSTTASIYEQYF. Drawing the rest from reference TRBV30 and TRBJ2-7, the complete variable domain is SQTIHQWPATLVQPVGSPLSLECTVEGTSNPNLYWYRQAAGRGLQLLFYSVGIGQISSEVPQNLSASRPQDRQFILSSKKLLLSDSGFYLCACSTTASIYEQYFGPGTRLTVT.

This clonotype was found many times. The J gene is TRBJ2-6, the V gene TRBV18, with D possibly called TRBD1 or TRBD2 (5 bases each). This CDR3 region has 17 residues. Germline V gene data show CDR1 as KGHSH and CDR2 as LQKENI. V lost 3 bases and J 0 bases, leaving 12 bases between the germline ends. CDR3 protein: CASSPTGTNSGANVLTF. The CDR3 region has the DNA TGTGCCAGCTCACCTACCGGGACCAACTCTGGGGCCAACGTCCTGACTTTC.

This clonotype ranks as medium-sized. The gene calls are TRBV7-2 and TRBJ2-1; 11 bases match TRBD2. This CDR3 comprises 17 residues. The V segment lost 4 bases and the J segment 2 bases; nucleotides outside the gene matches: 7. The germline V gene has CDR1 SGHTA and CDR2 FQGNSA. CDR3 DNA sequence: TGTGCCAGCAGCTCAAGGACTAGCGGGTTTACCTACAATGAGCAGTTCTTC. Translation gives CASSSRTSGFTYNEQFF.

This chain links TRBV19 with TRBJ2-1, with TRBD2 matching 8 bases. V was clipped by 6 bases and J by 4 bases; unmatched bases: 11. The CDR3 runs to 16 residues. Germline CDR1 and CDR2: LNHDA and SQIVND (reference sequence). The CDR3 reads CASRNSGTRRYNEQFF. The CDR3, as DNA: TGTGCCAGTAGGAACTCCGGGACTAGACGGTACAATGAGCAGTTCTTC.

In this sample, this clonotype turned up a few times. The V gene is TRBV7-9, the J gene TRBJ1-4; D gene uncertain. Germline values: CDR1 SEHNR, CDR2 FQNEAQ (reference sequence). The CDR3 spans 14 residues. Trimming cost V 5 bases and J 1 base, with 8 bases left between them. This chain's CDR3 is CASSPIVTNEKLFF. The CDR3 nucleotides are TGTGCCAGCAGCCCAATCGTAACTAATGAAAAACTGTTTTTT.

This clonotype was seen at least ten times. This rearrangement joins TRBV5-4 to TRBJ1-1; no clear D. Germline V CDR1 and CDR2: SGHNT, YYREEE (reference sequence). Trimming took off 0 bases at V and 5 bases at J, with 17 bases between the two ends. The CDR3 consists of 16 residues. The CDR3 DNA follows: TGTGCCAGCAGCTTGGAATTGGGCGGGGTTCAAACTGAAGCTTTCTTT. Translating it yields CASSLELGGVQTEAFF. The entire variable domain, with the rest obtained from reference TRBV5-4 and TRBJ1-1, is as follows: ETGVTQSPTHLIKTRGQQVTLRCSSQSGHNTVSWYQQALGQGPQFIFQYYREEENGRGNFPPRFSGLQFPNYSSELNVNALELDDSALYLCASSLELGGVQTEAFFGQGTRLTVV.

Within the sample, this clonotype is medium-sized. The rearrangement links TRBV30 to TRBJ2-1, with 7 bases fitting TRBD2. CDR3 size: 13 residues. Germline V CDR1 and CDR2: GTSNPN, SVGIG (reference sequence). V was pared by 4 bases and J by 7 bases, with 7 bases of the junction left unmatched. CDR3 protein: CAWMVAGGNEQFF. Written as DNA, the CDR3 is TGTGCCTGGATGGTAGCGGGTGGGAATGAGCAGTTCTTC.

The CDR3 protein is CASSLDGTSGPRLFF. The CDR3 DNA reads TGTGCCAGCAGCTTAGACGGGACTAGCGGCCCGCGGCTGTTTTTT. J is TRBJ2-2 and V is TRBV7-3; 11 nucleotides agree with TRBD2. Germline CDR1 is SGHTA and CDR2 is FQGTGA. The CDR3 totals 15 residues. V shed 2 bases, J shed 13 bases, and the junction held 9 bases outside the gene matches.

This clonotype is medium-sized within its sample. The J gene is TRBJ2-1, the V gene TRBV20-1, with TRBD2 matching over 11 bases. The junction had 13 bases not matched to a gene; V was cut back by 4 bases and J by 8 bases. CDR1 and CDR2 from the germline V gene are DFQATT and SNEGSKA (reference sequence). This CDR3 has 16 residues. The CDR3 sequence: CSATPPGTSGGHEQFF. In DNA, the CDR3 is TGCAGTGCTACCCCCCCCGGGACTAGCGGAGGCCATGAGCAGTTCTTC.

Concerning this clonotype: A read error is possible here, since a much larger clone lies one base away. The chain has TRBV19 and TRBJ2-7; D ambiguous. CDR1 and CDR2 (germline): LNHDA, SQIVND (reference sequence). The CDR3 spans 11 residues. The CDR3 here is CSSGYGYEQYF. DNA of the CDR3: TGTTCCAGTGGGTACGGCTACGAGCAGTACTTC.

By its share, this clonotype is medium-sized. This chain links TRBV4-3 with TRBJ2-5, with D maybe TRBD2 (5 bases). CDR3 size: 15 residues. The V and J ends lost 1 base and 4 bases respectively, with 13 bases between them. The V gene's germline CDR1 is LGHNA and CDR2 YSLEER. The CDR3: CASSQGRTAGETQYF. The CDR3 coding sequence is TGCGCCAGCAGCCAAGGAAGGACTGCCGGAGAGACCCAGTACTTC.

This clonotype has at least ten counts. The chain is built from TRBV7-9 and TRBJ1-5; D not resolved. Trimming removed 5 bases at V and 3 bases at J, with 11 bases between. This CDR3 comprises 14 residues. Germline V CDR1 and CDR2: SEHNR, FQNEAQ (reference sequence). The CDR3 protein is CASSPTEFNQPQHF. For the CDR3, the DNA is TGTGCCAGCAGCCCGACGGAGTTCAATCAGCCCCAGCATTTT.

This clonotype was seen only a few times. The chain joins TRBV11-3 to TRBJ1-1; 10 nucleotides match TRBD1. V lost 5 bases to trimming and J lost 5 bases; unmatched junction nucleotides: 8. This CDR3 has 15 amino acids. Germline V gene data show CDR1 as SGHNT and CDR2 as YENEEA. CDR3 sequence: CASSPGDRGSTEAFF. Here the CDR3 DNA reads TGTGCCAGCAGCCCGGGGGACAGGGGTAGTACTGAAGCTTTCTTT.

This clonotype has a count of ten or more. The rearrangement joins TRBV24-1 to TRBJ1-5; 7 bases are a match to TRBD1. After removal of 4 bases from V and 0 bases from J, the junction contained 5 bases not matched to a gene. There are 16 residues in the CDR3. Germline V gene sequence: CDR1 KGHDR, CDR2 SFDVKD. For the CDR3, the DNA is TGTGCCACCAGTGACGCCGGGACAGCTAGCAATCAGCCCCAGCATTTT. Its protein product is CATSDAGTASNQPQHF.

This clonotype appeared many times. The gene calls are TRBV9 and TRBJ2-5; either TRBD1 or TRBD2 may fit D (5 bases each). Trimming took off 0 bases at V and 5 bases at J, with 14 bases between the two ends. Germline CDR1 reads SGDLS; CDR2 reads YYNGEE. The CDR3 runs 15 residues. For the CDR3, the DNA is TGTGCCAGCAGCGTAGTGGGGACCCACGGTGAGACCCAGTACTTC. It is translated as CASSVVGTHGETQYF.

V is TRBV24-1 and J is TRBJ2-3; D gene unclear. The V end lost 5 bases, the J end lost 0 bases, and 11 bases lay between the germline ends. This CDR3 is 15 amino acids long. Germline loops: CDR1 KGHDR, CDR2 SFDVKD. CDR3 loop: CATSAPDTSTDTQYF. The CDR3, as DNA: TGTGCCACCAGTGCCCCGGATACTAGCACAGATACGCAGTATTTT.

This clonotype is medium-sized (0.01 to 0.1%) by share. The rearrangement joins TRBV7-9 to TRBJ1-6; D gene uncertain. Trimming stripped 5 bases from V and 10 bases from J, with 12 bases between. The CDR3 has 13 amino acids. Germline lookup yields CDR1 SEHNR and CDR2 FQNEAQ (reference sequence). The CDR3 is CASSNTPQSPLHF. The DNA for the CDR3 is TGTGCCAGCAGCAATACGCCCCAGTCACCCCTCCACTTT.

This clonotype occurred a few times. This sequence joins TRBV5-1 and TRBJ2-5; D might be TRBD1 or TRBD2, each matching 6 bases. Deletions cut 4 bases from V and 2 bases from J, with 12 bases between. CDR1 SGHRS and CDR2 YFSETQ come from the germline V gene. The CDR3 has 14 amino acids. The CDR3 here is CASSMLGGQETQYF. In DNA form, the CDR3 reads TGCGCCAGCAGCATGTTAGGGGGGCAAGAGACCCAGTACTTC. The variable domain in full, completed from reference TRBV5-1 and TRBJ2-5, reads KAGVTQTPRYLIKTRGQQVTLSCSPISGHRSVSWYQQTPGQGLQFLFEYFSETQRNKGNFPGRFSGRQFSNSRSEMNVSTLELGDSALYLCASSMLGGQETQYFGPGTRLLVL.

This clonotype was picked up many times. The rearrangement uses TRBV20-1 and TRBJ2-7; D remains unclear. The CDR3 covers 12 residues. The germline V and J ends were trimmed by 6 bases and 2 bases, with 11 bases remaining between them. Germline V CDR1 and CDR2: DFQATT, SNEGSKA (reference sequence). The CDR3 is CSAQSFPYEQYF. CDR3 in DNA: TGCAGTGCCCAGAGCTTCCCCTACGAGCAGTACTTC.

In its sample, this clonotype ranks as medium-sized. The rearrangement links TRBV25-1 to TRBJ1-1; 7 bases are a match to TRBD1. This CDR3 has 17 amino acids. Germline CDR1 MGHDK, CDR2 SYGVNS. The ends lost 4 bases at V and 5 bases at J; junction bases unmatched: 16. Written as DNA, the CDR3 is TGTGCCAGCAGTGGGTTTCCCCAAAATTACAGGGGAACTGAAGCTTTCTTT. This gives the protein CASSGFPQNYRGTEAFF.

This clonotype is medium-sized (0.01 to 0.1%) within its sample. This chain connects TRBV5-6 to TRBJ1-3; TRBD1 agrees at 8 bases. The V and J ends lost 2 bases and 4 bases, in that order; junction bases with no gene match: 2. The CDR3 has 14 amino acids. Germline V gives CDR1 SGHDT, CDR2 YYEEEE. The CDR3 here is CASSFRDRGNTIYF. CDR3 sequence (DNA): TGTGCCAGCAGCTTCCGGGACAGGGGAAACACCATATATTTT.

This clonotype is labeled as medium-sized. V gene TRBV14 combines with J gene TRBJ1-2; D remains unclear. This CDR3 contains 15 residues. Germline-derived CDR1 and CDR2 are SGHDN and FVKESK. The V end was cut by 0 bases, the J end by 3 bases, with 11 bases between. The CDR3 nucleotides are TGTGCCAGCAGCCAAGACTATCTGACTGACTATGGCTACACCTTC. It codes for CASSQDYLTDYGYTF.